This entry describes one T cell receptor beta chain. The target antigen is unknown. Treatment given: oral pan-JAK inhibitor, 5-10 mg twice daily. This specimen comes from a study of CD8+ T cells in alopecia areata. Study context: Treated patients took oral tofacitinib at 5 to 10 mg twice daily. Patients in the study were on tofacitinib for 6 to 18 months, then off it for 6 months. Overall study findings and caveats: Many expanded lesional clones persisted in scalp and blood during tofacitinib treatment. Lesional scalp, especially alopecia totalis/universalis, showed higher clonality than normal scalp.

The sequencing template was cDNA reverse transcribed from extracted RNA. Method: immunoSEQ multiplex PCR; TCRdb's copy keeps in-frame clones and lacks some. The sample holds 250,000 to 300,000 clones; 58% are singletons and the top ten take more than 1.5%. CDR3 length: 12 residues. The germline V and J ends were trimmed by 3 bases and 7 bases, with 8 bases remaining between them. Germline V CDR1 and CDR2: SGHDN, FVKESK. The source was CD4+ T cells sorted from blood, collected at week 24, from a patient treated with tofacitinib. V usage is TRBV14 and J usage is TRBJ2-3; D ambiguous. This sequence was found in a human donor with alopecia areata. The CDR3 loop reads CASSQDRHTQYF. Written as DNA, the CDR3 is TGTGCCAGCAGCCAGGATAGGCATACGCAGTATTTT.